This is a list of T cell receptor beta chains from one sample in a study of blood T cell repertoires in COVID-19. Data came from immunoSEQ multiplex PCR; TCRdb stores just in-frame clones and leaves some out. Of approximately 98,000 clones in the sample, 80% to 85% were seen once. Sequencing was performed on peripheral blood. These TCRs come from a man aged 60 to 75 with acute or convalescent COVID-19. CDR3s include the opening cysteine and the closing phenylalanine or tryptophan. A D gene is named only where the DNA matches it firmly. Some rows mark clone size as missing; the rest say once, few, many or name a class of expanded clone.

>TRBV5-1|TRBJ1-3|-|-
CASSLRGSGNTIYF
TGCGCCAGCAGCTTGCGGGGATCTGGAAACACCATATATTTT
>TRBV19|TRBJ2-1|-|-
CASSLAYEVYNEQFF
TGTGCCAGTAGTCTCGCCTATGAGGTCTACAATGAGCAGTTCTTC
>TRBV7-2|TRBJ1-5|-|-
CASSSTAGVGNQPQHF
TGTGCCAGCAGCTCAACCGCAGGGGTTGGCAATCAGCCCCAGCATTTT
>TRBV29-1|TRBJ1-2|many|TRBD1
CSVVGQGAGGYTF
TGCAGCGTTGTAGGACAGGGGGCTGGTGGCTACACCTTC
>TRBV24-1|TRBJ2-1|-|TRBD1
CATSELGQGSNEQFF
TGTGCCACCAGTGAGTTGGGACAGGGGTCCAATGAGCAGTTCTTC
>TRBV3-1/TRBV3-2|TRBJ1-5|few|-
CASSQNRDQPQHF
TGTGCCAGCAGCCAAAACAGAGATCAGCCCCAGCATTTT
>TRBV6-2/TRBV6-3|TRBJ2-1|-|TRBD2
CASSYGGRVNEQFF
TGTGCCAGCAGTTACGGTGGGAGGGTTAATGAGCAGTTCTTC
>TRBV7-8|TRBJ2-1|-|-
CASSLLLARQFF
TGTGCCAGCAGCCTATTACTAGCACGGCAGTTCTTC
>TRBV7-2|TRBJ1-4|once|TRBD1
CASSLSTGVWEKLFF
TGTGCCAGCAGCTTATCAACAGGGGTTTGGGAAAAACTGTTTTTT
>TRBV7-9|TRBJ2-2|-|TRBD2
CASSPPGGGNTGELFF
TGTGCCAGCAGCCCGCCCGGGGGGGGAAACACCGGGGAGCTGTTTTTT
>TRBV5-5|TRBJ2-3|-|TRBD1
CASSFSGTGGASTDTQYF
TGTGCCAGCAGCTTTTCCGGGACAGGGGGCGCTAGCACAGATACGCAGTATTTT
>TRBV6-6|TRBJ2-7|-|-
CASSRDTAYEQYF
TGTGCCAGCAGTAGGGACACCGCCTACGAGCAGTACTTC
>TRBV27|TRBJ2-1|-|TRBD2
CASSPTGTSGDYNEQFF
TGTGCCAGCAGTCCCACCGGGACTAGCGGGGATTACAATGAGCAGTTCTTC
>TRBV30|TRBJ1-2|-|-
CAWSPNRVGYGYTF
TGTGCCTGGAGTCCCAACAGGGTAGGATATGGCTACACCTTC
>TRBV11-2|TRBJ1-1|-|TRBD1
CASSGQGDTEAFF
TGTGCCAGCAGCGGACAGGGCGACACTGAAGCTTTCTTT
>TRBV5-6|TRBJ1-2|-|TRBD1
CASSALGGTASGYTF
TGTGCCAGCAGCGCCCTGGGTGGGACAGCCTCAGGCTACACCTTC
>TRBV19|TRBJ2-3|once|-
CASRTMGRDTDTQYF
TGTGCCAGTAGAACGATGGGCAGGGACACAGATACGCAGTATTTT
>TRBV6-5|TRBJ2-3|-|-
CASSYNDRRADTQYF
TGTGCCAGCAGTTATAATGACAGGCGGGCAGATACGCAGTATTTT
>TRBV6-5|TRBJ1-5|-|TRBD1
CASRTGQGDNQPQHF
TGTGCCAGCAGAACGGGACAGGGGGACAATCAGCCCCAGCATTTT
>TRBV24-1|TRBJ2-2|-|TRBD1
CATSEPGQGATGELFF
TGTGCCACCAGTGAACCTGGACAGGGGGCCACCGGGGAGCTGTTTTTT
>TRBV6-5|TRBJ1-2|-|TRBD1
CASSYYYGTGDGYTF
TGTGCCAGCAGTTACTACTACGGGACAGGGGATGGCTACACCTTC
>TRBV6-6|TRBJ1-2|once|TRBD1
CASSYATGGTGYGYTF
TGTGCCAGCAGTTATGCGACAGGCGGGACAGGGTATGGCTACACCTTC
>TRBV29-1|TRBJ1-2|-|-
CSVGGVGGYGYTF
TGCAGCGTGGGAGGGGTCGGGGGCTATGGCTACACCTTC
>TRBV27|TRBJ2-2|-|-
CASKEGAVTGELFF
TGTGCCAGCAAGGAGGGCGCGGTCACCGGGGAGCTGTTTTTT